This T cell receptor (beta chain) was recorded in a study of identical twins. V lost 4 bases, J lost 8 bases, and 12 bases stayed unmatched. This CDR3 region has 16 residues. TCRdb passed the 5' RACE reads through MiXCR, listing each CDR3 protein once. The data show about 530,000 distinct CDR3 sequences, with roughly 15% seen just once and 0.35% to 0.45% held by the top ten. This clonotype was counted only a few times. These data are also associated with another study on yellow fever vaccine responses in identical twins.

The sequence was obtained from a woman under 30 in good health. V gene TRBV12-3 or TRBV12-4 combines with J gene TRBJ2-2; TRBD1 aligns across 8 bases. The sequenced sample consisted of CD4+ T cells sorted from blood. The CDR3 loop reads CASSYSRTGRSGELFF. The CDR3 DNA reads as TGTGCCAGCAGTTATTCCAGGACAGGGCGAAGTGGGGAGCTGTTTTTT.